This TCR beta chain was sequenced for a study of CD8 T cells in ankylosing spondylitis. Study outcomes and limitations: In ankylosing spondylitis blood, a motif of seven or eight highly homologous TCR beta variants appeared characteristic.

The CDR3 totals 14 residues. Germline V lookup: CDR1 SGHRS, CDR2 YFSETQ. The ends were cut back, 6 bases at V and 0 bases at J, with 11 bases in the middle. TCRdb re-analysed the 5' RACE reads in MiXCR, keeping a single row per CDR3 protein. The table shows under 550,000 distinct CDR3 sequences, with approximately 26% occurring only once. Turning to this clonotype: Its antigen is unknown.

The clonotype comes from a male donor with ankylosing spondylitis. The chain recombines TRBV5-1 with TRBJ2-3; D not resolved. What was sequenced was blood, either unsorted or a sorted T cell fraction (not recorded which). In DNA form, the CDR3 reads TGCGCCAGCACCCTGGAAGCTAGCACAGATACGCAGTATTTT. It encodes CASTLEASTDTQYF.